These 2 T cell receptor beta chains came from one sample sequenced in a study of cytomegalovirus exposure and HLA in healthy donors. Use of 60 Vbeta and 13 Jbeta primers characterized the PCR. TCRdb keeps only in-frame clones here, not all; method: immunoSEQ multiplex PCR. The sample lists approximately 220,000 clones, about 74% occurring once. Source material: PBMCs. The receptors were sampled from a man between 40 and 49 years old in good health and CMV-seronegative.

The chain employs TRBV18 and TRBJ2-7; a possible D gene is TRBD1 (5 bases). From germline, CDR1 is KGHSH and CDR2 LQKENI. The CDR3 runs to 15 residues. The V gene lost 6 bases and the J gene lost 1 base, with 16 bases spanning the gap. The CDR3 sequence: CASSKTGSNSYEQYF. The CDR3 nucleotides read TGTGCCAGCTCTAAAACAGGATCTAATTCCTACGAGCAGTACTTC. The full variable domain, its missing parts supplied by reference TRBV18 and TRBJ2-7, is NAGVMQNPRHLVRRRGQEARLRCSPMKGHSHVYWYRQLPEEGLKFMVYLQKENIIDESGMPKERFSAEFPKEGPSILRIQQVVRGDSAAYFCASSKTGSNSYEQYFGPGTRLTVT.

The chain joins TRBV6-4 to TRBJ2-2, with 7 bases aligning to TRBD2. V shed 0 bases and J 4 bases; nucleotides not matched to a gene: 8. The CDR3 spans 17 residues. Germline assignment: CDR1 MRHNA and CDR2 SNTAGT. Here the CDR3 DNA reads TGTGCCAGCAGTGACTCCCCTGGGGCGGGGGTCACCGGGGAGCTGTTTTTT. Translating it yields CASSDSPGAGVTGELFF.